What follows are 20 T cell receptor beta chains derived from one specimen sequenced in a study of molecular identifiers for immune sequencing clone quantification. From the PCR reads, TCRdb called clonotypes with MiXCR, one entry per CDR3 protein. The table includes roughly 90,000 distinct CDR3 sequences, roughly 23% detected once. The material sequenced was naive CD8+ T cells from blood, with Jurkat cell RNA spiked in. Subset reported: FACS-sorted CD8+CD4-CCR7+CD45RA+ naive T cells. The receptors were sampled from a human donor in good health. Some libraries in this study had Jurkat cell RNA spiked in.

Worth noting for this clonotype: One end of the junction varies from germline; a read error may be responsible. CDR3 sequence reads: CASSELTSPRGLNTEASF. The CDR3 DNA reads as TGTGCCAGCAGCGAGTTAACAAGTCCACGGGGACTAAACACTGAAGCTTCCTTT. The chain joins TRBV7-8 to TRBJ1-1, with a possible D match to TRBD1 (5 bases). The V gene's germline CDR1 is SGHVS and CDR2 FQNEAQ. CDR3 length equals 18 residues.

This chain joins TRBV24-1 and TRBJ2-1; possible D gene TRBD2, 6 bases. With 0 bases removed from V and 0 bases from J, the gap between germline ends came to 8 bases. The CDR3 is 16 residues long. Germline CDR1 reads KGHDR; CDR2 reads SFDVKD. The CDR3, as DNA: TGTGCCACCAGTGATTTGTACGGGAGCTCCTACAATGAGCAGTTCTTC. Its translation: CATSDLYGSSYNEQFF.

This clonotype was seen at least ten times. V gene TRBV7-2 combines with J gene TRBJ2-7; 8 bases are a match to TRBD2. The CDR3 is 16 amino acids. The germline CDR1 and CDR2 sequences are SGHTA and FQGNSA. V lost 5 bases to trimming and J lost 7 bases; unmatched junction nucleotides: 16. For the CDR3, the DNA is TGTGCCAGCAGCCCGGGAGGGGGACTAGACCTCTCGGAGCAGTACTTC. This codes for CASSPGGGLDLSEQYF.

This clonotype has at least ten counts. The V call is TRBV7-9, the J call TRBJ2-3; 12 nucleotides line up with TRBD2. Germline CDR1 reads SEHNR; CDR2 reads FQNEAQ (reference sequence). The CDR3 extends over 19 amino acids. After removal of 1 base from V and 2 bases from J, the junction contained 10 bases not matched to a gene. DNA for the CDR3: TGTGCCAGCAGCTTAGAGTACGTGACTAGCGGGAGACCCACAGATACGCAGTATTTT. This encodes CASSLEYVTSGRPTDTQYF. Complete variable domain (other parts from reference TRBV7-9 and TRBJ2-3): DTGVSQNPRHKITKRGQNVTFRCDPISEHNRLYWYRQTLGQGPEFLTYFQNEAQLEKSRLLSDRFSAERPKGSFSTLEIQRTEQGDSAMYLCASSLEYVTSGRPTDTQYFGPGTRLTVL.

This clonotype was counted many times. The genes are TRBV12-3 or TRBV12-4 and TRBJ2-6; perhaps D is TRBD1 or TRBD2 (8 bases each). V was trimmed by 5 bases and J by 0 bases, leaving 14 bases between them. The CDR3 spans 17 residues. In nucleotides, the CDR3 is TGTGCCAGCAGTCGGACAGGGACTAGCTCTGGGGCCAACGTCCTGACTTTC. This codes for CASSRTGTSSGANVLTF.

This clonotype was counted ten times or more. The chain has TRBV7-9 and TRBJ2-6, with D possibly matching TRBD1 (5 bases). The CDR3 totals 19 residues. Germline V lookup: CDR1 SEHNR, CDR2 FQNEAQ (reference sequence). V was cut by 4 bases and J by 2 bases, with 21 bases left in between. CDR3 nucleotides: TGTGCCAGCAGCTACCCTACCGCCTACAGGTTGACTGGGGCCAACGTCCTGACTTTC. It translates to CASSYPTAYRLTGANVLTF.

Remarks on this clonotype: This could be a read error, since a much larger clone is one nucleotide away. The chain has TRBV7-9 and TRBJ1-2; TRBD1 is a possible D gene (5 bases). Trimming left V 0 bases short and J 3 bases short, with 17 bases between. The V gene's germline CDR1 is SEHNR and CDR2 FQNEAQ (reference sequence). There are 17 residues in the CDR3. The CDR3 spells CASSLALSGAKDYGYTF. The CDR3 DNA reads as TGTGCCAGCAGCTTAGCACTCTCCGGGGCGAAGGACTATGGCTACACCTTC.

On this clonotype: This may arise from a read error, as a much more abundant clone is one base away. The conserved phenylalanine or tryptophan normally closing the CDR3 is absent here, so this likely arose from a read error. The CDR3 region is CASGYGTDTQYS. DNA of the CDR3: TGTGCTAGTGGGTATGGCACAGATACGCAGTATTCT. The chain employs TRBV12-5 and TRBJ2-3; D unclear. V was shortened by 6 bases and J by 1 base, with 5 bases between the two germline ends. CDR1 LGHNT and CDR2 FRNRAP come from the germline V gene. The CDR3 is 12 amino acids.

The gene calls are TRBV12-3 or TRBV12-4 and TRBJ2-5; D perhaps matches TRBD2 (7 bases). Deletions cut 6 bases from V and 4 bases from J, with 15 bases between. This CDR3 has 14 residues. The CDR3 sequence is CASREGGGIETQYF. The CDR3 DNA sequence: TGTGCCAGCAGGGAGGGGGGGGGCATAGAGACCCAGTACTTC.

This clonotype was detected only a few times. This chain joins TRBV14 and TRBJ2-7; 9 bases are a match to TRBD2. The germline CDR1 and CDR2 sequences are SGHDN and FVKESK. The V and J ends lost 6 bases and 0 bases, in that order; junction bases with no gene match: 3. CDR3 size: 14 residues. Here the CDR3 reads CASSGLARSYEQYF. The CDR3, as DNA: TGTGCCAGCAGTGGACTAGCGCGCTCCTACGAGCAGTACTTC.

The J gene is TRBJ2-3, the V gene TRBV6-2 or TRBV6-3; perhaps TRBD2 as D (5 bases). Trimming removed 7 bases from V and 4 bases from J, with 21 bases in between. Germline V gene data show CDR1 as MNHEY and CDR2 as SVGEGT. The CDR3 extends over 16 amino acids. In nucleotides, the CDR3 is TGTGCCAGCACTTGGCTCGGGGAGTCTCCCCCAGATACGCAGTATTTT. The encoded protein is CASTWLGESPPDTQYF.

Ten or more counts support this clonotype. V usage is TRBV9 and J usage is TRBJ2-7; 9 nucleotides align to TRBD1. Germline values: CDR1 SGDLS, CDR2 YYNGEE. The V gene end was trimmed by 0 bases and the J gene end by 2 bases; junction bases not matched to a gene: 0. This CDR3 is 14 amino acids long. The CDR3 loop reads CASSVGQGAYEQYF. The CDR3 bases are TGTGCCAGCAGCGTAGGACAGGGGGCCTACGAGCAGTACTTC.

The chain combines TRBV14 with TRBJ2-1; 7 positions agree with TRBD1. Germline V gene lookup returns CDR1 SGHDN and CDR2 FVKESK. J lost 2 bases, V lost 2 bases, and 9 bases had no gene match. The CDR3 is 17 amino acids. In DNA, the CDR3 is TGTGCCAGCAGCCAAAGGATCAGGGGGAGCACCTACAATGAGCAGTTCTTC. Translated, it gives CASSQRIRGSTYNEQFF.

The rearrangement uses TRBV20-1 and TRBJ2-7; TRBD2 agrees at 13 bases. V was pared by 0 bases and J by 7 bases, with 9 bases of the junction left unmatched. CDR3 size: 16 residues. Per germline, CDR1 DFQATT and CDR2 SNEGSKA (reference sequence). CDR3 sequence reads: CSARDALGLAGVEQYF. CDR3 sequence (DNA): TGCAGTGCTAGAGATGCGTTAGGACTAGCGGGAGTAGAGCAGTACTTC.

This clonotype was observed at least ten times. In nucleotides, the CDR3 is TGTGCCAGCAGCCAGCCGACAGCGCTGAACACTGAAGCTTTCTTT. Protein sequence: CASSQPTALNTEAFF. The J gene is TRBJ1-1, the V gene TRBV3-1; tentative D call: TRBD1 (5 bases). CDR3 length: 15 residues. With 3 bases removed from V and 0 bases from J, the gap between germline ends came to 11 bases. Germline V gene sequence: CDR1 LGHDT, CDR2 YNNKEL (reference sequence).

The genes are TRBV5-6 and TRBJ1-2; no firm D call. The germline CDR1 and CDR2 sequences are SGHDT and YYEEEE. The CDR3 has 15 amino acids. V was pared by 6 bases and J by 0 bases, with 15 bases between. The CDR3 nucleotides read TGTGCCAGCAACTTCTCGAACCCCTCTAACTATGGCTACACCTTC. Translation gives CASNFSNPSNYGYTF.

This clonotype was counted only a few times. The CDR3 nucleotides read TGCAGCGTTGTGGGTCAGGGGCCTTTCGCGAACACCGGGGAGCTGTTTTTT. Translation gives CSVVGQGPFANTGELFF. The chain has TRBV29-1 and TRBJ2-2; the D gene is possibly TRBD1 (6 bases). The V gene lost 4 bases and the J gene lost 0 bases, with 18 bases spanning the gap. Germline V gives CDR1 SQVTM, CDR2 ANQGSEA. This CDR3 comprises 17 residues.

The chain combines TRBV13 with TRBJ2-3; the match to TRBD1 covers 10 bases. Per the germline V gene, CDR1 is PRHDT and CDR2 is FYEKMQ (reference sequence). After removal of 5 bases from V and 2 bases from J, the junction contained 13 bases not matched to a gene. The CDR3 covers 18 residues. The CDR3 coding sequence is TGTGCCAGCAGCCCCAAGGGGGGGGGGACAGGGGACACAGATACGCAGTATTTT. Amino acids: CASSPKGGGTGDTDTQYF.

Points on this clonotype: The junction differs from germline at one of its ends, possibly a read error. The V gene is TRBV11-2, the J gene TRBJ2-7, with D perhaps TRBD2 (6 bases). Germline CDR1 reads SGHAT; CDR2 reads FQNNGV. This CDR3 is 14 amino acids long. This CDR3 reads CASGLEVGGWEQYF. DNA for the CDR3: TGTGCCAGCGGCTTAGAAGTGGGGGGTTGGGAGCAGTACTTC. Variable domain in full (rest from reference TRBV11-2 and TRBJ2-7): EAGVAQSPRYKIIEKRQSVAFWCNPISGHATLYWYQQILGQGPKLLIQFQNNGVVDDSQLPKDRFSAERLKGVDSTLKIQPAKLEDSAVYLCASGLEVGGWEQYFGPGTRLTVT.

This clonotype was counted a few times. The chain is built from TRBV6-2 or TRBV6-3 and TRBJ2-3; TRBD2 might be the D (6 bases). The germline V gene encodes CDR1 MNHEY and CDR2 SVGEGT. Deletions cut 2 bases from V and 0 bases from J, with 18 bases between. This CDR3 is 18 amino acids long. The CDR3 coding sequence is TGTGCCAGCAGTTACCCCCAAATCGGGGGAACTAGCACAGATACGCAGTATTTT. This codes for CASSYPQIGGTSTDTQYF.